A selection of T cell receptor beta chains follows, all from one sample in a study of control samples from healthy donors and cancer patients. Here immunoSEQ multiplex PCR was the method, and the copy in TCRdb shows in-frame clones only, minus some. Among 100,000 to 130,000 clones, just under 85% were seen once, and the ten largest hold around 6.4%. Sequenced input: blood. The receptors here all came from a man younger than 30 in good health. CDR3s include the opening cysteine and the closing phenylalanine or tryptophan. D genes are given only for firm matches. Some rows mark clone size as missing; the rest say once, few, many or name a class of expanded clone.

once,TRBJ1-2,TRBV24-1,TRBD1,TGTGCCACCAGTGATCCCCGGACAGGCAACTATGGCTACACCTTC,CATSDPRTGNYGYTF
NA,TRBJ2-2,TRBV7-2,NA,TGTGCCAGCAGCTTAGTCGGGGGTTATGACACCGGGGAGCTGTTTTTT,CASSLVGGYDTGELFF
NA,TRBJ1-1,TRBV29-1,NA,TGCAGCGTTGAAGATACGGGACGGATGAACACTGAAGCTTTCTTT,CSVEDTGRMNTEAFF
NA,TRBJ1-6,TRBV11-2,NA,TGTGCCAGCAGCCTCGGGTCGACCTATAATTCACCCCTCCACTTT,CASSLGSTYNSPLHF
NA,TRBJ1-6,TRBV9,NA,TGTGCCAGCAGCGTAGAGCCGGAAGAATCACCCCTCCACTTT,CASSVEPEESPLHF
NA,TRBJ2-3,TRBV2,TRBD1,TGTGCCAGCAGTGAGAAGGGGGCGTATAGTAATACGCAGTATTTT,CASSEKGAYSNTQYF
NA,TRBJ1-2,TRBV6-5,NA,TGTGCCAGCAGTAAGGACAGAGAATATGGCTACACCTTC,CASSKDREYGYTF
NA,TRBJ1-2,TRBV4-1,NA,TGCGCCAGCAGCCAAGACGACAGGCGGATGGATGGCTACACCTTC,CASSQDDRRMDGYTF
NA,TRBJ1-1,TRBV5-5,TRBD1,TGTGCCAGCAGCTTGACCGGGGACAGGGTGGGCACTGAAGCTTTCTTT,CASSLTGDRVGTEAFF
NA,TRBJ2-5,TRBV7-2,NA,TGTGCCAGCAGCTGGGGCCAAGAGACCCAGTACTTC,CASSWGQETQYF
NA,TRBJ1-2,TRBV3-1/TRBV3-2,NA,TGTGCCAGCAGCCAAGATAATGAGGGGCGGAGTGGCTACACCTTC,CASSQDNEGRSGYTF
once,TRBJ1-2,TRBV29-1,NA,TGCAGCGTGGGGGCACAGGGATATGGCTACACCTTC,CSVGAQGYGYTF
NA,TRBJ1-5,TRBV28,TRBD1,TGTGCCAGCAGCCTCGGACAGGGCGATCAGCCCCAGCATTTT,CASSLGQGDQPQHF
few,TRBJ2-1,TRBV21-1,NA,TGTGCCAGCAGCCTCGGGGGTACAGGGACGGGGGACAGCTCCTACAATGAGCAGTTCTTC,CASSLGGTGTGDSSYNEQFF
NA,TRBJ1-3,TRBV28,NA,TGTGCCAGCAGCCGGTCGACTGGAAACACCATATATTTT,CASSRSTGNTIYF
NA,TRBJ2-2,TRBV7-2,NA,TGTGCCGTAAGGGGGGTGAACACCGGGGAGCTGTTTTTT,CAVRGVNTGELFF
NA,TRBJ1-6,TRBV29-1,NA,TGCAGCGCCCGCGAGGCAGGGGCAAATTCACCCCTCCACTTT,CSAREAGANSPLHF
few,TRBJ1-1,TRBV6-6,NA,TGTGCCAGCAATTGGGGTAAGCCTGAAGCTTTCTTT,CASNWGKPEAFF
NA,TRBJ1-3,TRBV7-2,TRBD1,TGTGCCAGCAGCCCAGGGGGGGCCTCTGGAAACACCATATATTTT,CASSPGGASGNTIYF
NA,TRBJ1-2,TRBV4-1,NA,TGCGCCAGCAGCCAAGTCATGTATCGGGATTATGGCTACACCTTC,CASSQVMYRDYGYTF
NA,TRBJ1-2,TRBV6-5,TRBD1,TGTGCCAGCAGTACAAGGAACAGGGGCCTGGGCTACACCTTC,CASSTRNRGLGYTF
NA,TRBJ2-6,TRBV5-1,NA,TGCGCCAGCAGCTTGCAAGGGCCTGGGGCCAACGTCCTGACTTTC,CASSLQGPGANVLTF
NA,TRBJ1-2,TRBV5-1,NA,TGCGCCAGCACCTCGCTCGGAGGGTTTGGTGGCTACACCTTC,CASTSLGGFGGYTF
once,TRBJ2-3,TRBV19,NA,TGTGCCAGTAGTAATCCCGACTACCTTATTAGCACAGATACGCAGTATTTT,CASSNPDYLISTDTQYF
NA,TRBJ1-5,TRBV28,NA,TGTGCCAGCCGAACATCGGGGTCAGGGCAGCCCCAGCATTTT,CASRTSGSGQPQHF
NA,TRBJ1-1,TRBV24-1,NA,TGTGCCACCAGTGATTTGAGGGAGGGGTCTGAAGCTTTCTTT,CATSDLREGSEAFF
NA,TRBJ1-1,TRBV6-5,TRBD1,TGTGCCAGCACCCGCACCGGGACAGGGAACACTGAAGCTTTCTTT,CASTRTGTGNTEAFF
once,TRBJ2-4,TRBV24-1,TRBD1,TGTGCCACCAGTGATCGACAGGGGACAGACATTCAGTACTTC,CATSDRQGTDIQYF
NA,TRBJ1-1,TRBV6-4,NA,TGTGCCAGCAGTGCCACAGGGAACACTGAAGCTTTCTTT,CASSATGNTEAFF
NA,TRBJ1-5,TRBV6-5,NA,TGTGCCAGCAGTTACTCGTCAGGACAGCCCCAGCATTTT,CASSYSSGQPQHF
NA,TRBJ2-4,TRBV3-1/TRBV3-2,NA,TGTGCCAGCAGCCAAAGTCTCACCAAAAACATTCAGTACTTC,CASSQSLTKNIQYF
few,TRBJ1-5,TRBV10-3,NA,TGTGCCACCAGGGACGTTGATAGCAATCAGCCCCAGCATTTT,CATRDVDSNQPQHF
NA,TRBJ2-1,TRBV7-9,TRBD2,TGTGCCAGCAGCCCTCCTAGCGGCTACAATGAGCAGTTCTTC,CASSPPSGYNEQFF
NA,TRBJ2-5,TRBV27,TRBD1,TGTGCCAGCAGTAGACTGGGACAGGGCTTCGGAGAGACCCAGTACTTC,CASSRLGQGFGETQYF
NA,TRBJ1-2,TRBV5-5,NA,TGTGCCAGCAGCCGAATGACAGGAGGGGGAAACTATGGCTACACCTTC,CASSRMTGGGNYGYTF
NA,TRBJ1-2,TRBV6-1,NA,TGTGCCAGCAGTGAACGGGGCCCCGGTAACTATGGCTACACCTTC,CASSERGPGNYGYTF
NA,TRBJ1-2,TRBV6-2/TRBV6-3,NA,TGTGCCAGCAGTTACTCTGAGATGGGTGATGGCTACACCTTC,CASSYSEMGDGYTF
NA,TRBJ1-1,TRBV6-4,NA,TGTGCCAGCAGTGACACCGACAGAGGGACTGAAGCTTTCTTT,CASSDTDRGTEAFF
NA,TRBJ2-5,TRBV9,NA,TGTGCCAGCAGCGTAGAACAGGGGGGGGAGACCCAGTACTTC,CASSVEQGGETQYF
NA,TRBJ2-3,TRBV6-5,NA,TGTGCCACCTTGGCATCGGGGACAGATACGCAGTATTTT,CATLASGTDTQYF
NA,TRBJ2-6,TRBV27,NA,TGTGCCAGCTGTTCTGGTGGGGCCAACGTCCTGACTTTC,CASCSGGANVLTF
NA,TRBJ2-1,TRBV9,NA,TGTGCCAGCAGCGTAGTAAGGCAGAGTAATGAGCAGTTCTTC,CASSVVRQSNEQFF
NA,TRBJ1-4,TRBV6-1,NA,TGTGCCAGCAGTGAATTCAAGAGCAGGGAGGGCGAAAAACTGTTTTTT,CASSEFKSREGEKLFF
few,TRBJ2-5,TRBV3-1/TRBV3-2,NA,TGTGCCAGCAGCCAAGAGAGGGCGTGGGGGACCCAGTACTTC,CASSQERAWGTQYF
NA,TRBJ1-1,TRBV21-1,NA,TGTGCCACAAACCCCCGGAGGGGCGGCACTGAAGCTTTCTTT,CATNPRRGGTEAFF
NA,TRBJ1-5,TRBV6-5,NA,TGTGCCAGCAGCCGAAACAGGGTCGGAGGTCAGCCCCAGCATTTT,CASSRNRVGGQPQHF
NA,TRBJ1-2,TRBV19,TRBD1,TGTGCCAGTAGTATATCAGAACCAGGGGGCTCATTTAACTATGGCTACACCTTC,CASSISEPGGSFNYGYTF
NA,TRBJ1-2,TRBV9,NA,TGTGCCAGCAGCGTTTTAGCGTGGGGCTACACCTTC,CASSVLAWGYTF
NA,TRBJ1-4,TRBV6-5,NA,TGTGCCAGCAGTTGGTCCTCAGACCTAGCCGAAAAACTGTTTTTT,CASSWSSDLAEKLFF
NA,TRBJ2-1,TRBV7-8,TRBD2,TGTGCCAGCAGCTTAGGGCTAGCGGGGGGTACCAACAATGAGCAGTTCTTC,CASSLGLAGGTNNEQFF
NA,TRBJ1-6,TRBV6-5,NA,TGTGCCAGCTCCGGGACGGGGTATAATTCACCCCTCCACTTT,CASSGTGYNSPLHF
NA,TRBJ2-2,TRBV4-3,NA,TGCGCCAGCAGCCAAGGAGGGACGGATATTAACACCGGGGAGCTGTTTTTT,CASSQGGTDINTGELFF
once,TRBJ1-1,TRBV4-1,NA,TGCGCCAGCAGCCAAGTGGGGCAGATGAACACTGAAGCTTTCTTT,CASSQVGQMNTEAFF
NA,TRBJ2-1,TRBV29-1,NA,TGCAGCGGACGGAAGGGGATATCATACAATGAGCAGTTCTTC,CSGRKGISYNEQFF
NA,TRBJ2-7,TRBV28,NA,TGTGCCAGCAGTTTATTCGCCAGAACTACCTACGAGCAGTACTTC,CASSLFARTTYEQYF
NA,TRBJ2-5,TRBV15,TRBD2,TGTGCCACCAGCAGTGGACAGCGGGAGGAGACCCAGTACTTC,CATSSGQREETQYF
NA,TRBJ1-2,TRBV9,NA,TGTGCCAGCAGAGGCGAACGGGACACTAACTATGGCTACACCTTC,CASRGERDTNYGYTF
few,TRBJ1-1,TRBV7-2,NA,TGTGCCAGCAGCCCCACGTCGACGGTCCCTGAAGCTTTCTTT,CASSPTSTVPEAFF
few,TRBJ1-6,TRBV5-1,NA,TGCGCCAGCAGCGTGGACGGGGGACATTCACCCCTCCACTTT,CASSVDGGHSPLHF
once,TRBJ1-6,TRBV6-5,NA,TGTGCCAGCAGCACCGGGCAACATAATTCACCCCTCCACTTT,CASSTGQHNSPLHF